A single sample gave rise to the 14 T cell receptor beta chains below, sequenced in a study of T-cell memory formation after mild COVID-19 (dated by TCRdb to the early 2020s). Library method: 5' RACE. TCRdb shows the sequencer as Illumina NovaSeq 6000. TCRdb reanalyzed the raw reads on its own, using fastp at Q25 for trimming and MiXCR for clone calling, and kept in-frame beta chains. When rows share a CDR3 protein, they turn into one entry using the most common DNA and genes. Within this sample are fewer than 300,000 distinct CDR3 sequences, with approximately 18% of them counted one time only. The ten largest clonotypes hold under 30% of the sample. The sequenced sample consisted of PBMCs or a T cell subset sorted from them (not recorded which). The receptor set was obtained from a man aged 18 to 35 who had mild COVID-19 (a few samples of this study predate the infection). The sample titles of this study are shuffled in the database, so cell type and time point are left out; the donor was told from shared clones.

This clonotype appeared a few times. V is TRBV7-3 and J is TRBJ2-5, with 7 bases identical to TRBD2. After removal of 3 bases from V and 5 bases from J, the junction contained 3 bases not matched to a gene. The CDR3 extends over 13 amino acids. Germline CDR1 is SGHTA and CDR2 is FQGTGA. CDR3 in amino acids: CASSFGSGETQYF. CDR3 DNA sequence: TGTGCCAGCAGCTTCGGTAGCGGGGAGACCCAGTACTTC. The whole variable domain, remainder taken from reference TRBV7-3 and TRBJ2-5, is GAGVSQTPSNKVTEKGKYVELRCDPISGHTALYWYRQSLGQGPEFLIYFQGTGAADDSGLPNDRFFAVRPEGSVSTLKIQRTERGDSAVYLCASSFGSGETQYFGPGTRLLVL.

This sequence joins TRBV7-9 and TRBJ1-1; D not certain. This CDR3 has 12 residues. Per germline, CDR1 SEHNR and CDR2 FQNEAQ (reference sequence). Trimming cost V 4 bases and J 5 bases, with 8 bases left between them. CDR3 nucleotides: TGTGCCAGCAGCTGGAGGGAGACTGAAGCTTTCTTT. Its translation: CASSWRETEAFF.

The genes are TRBV2 and TRBJ2-7, with a weak D call TRBD2 (6 bases). Germline V gene lookup returns CDR1 SNHLY and CDR2 FYNNEI. This CDR3 is built from 13 residues. The ends were cut back, 4 bases at V and 7 bases at J, with 14 bases in the middle. The CDR3 sequence is CASSAPGVWEQYV. DNA for the CDR3: TGTGCCAGCAGTGCTCCGGGGGTTTGGGAGCAGTACGTC.

V and J are TRBV11-2 and TRBJ2-3; TRBD1 matches at 9 bases. CDR1 SGHAT and CDR2 FQNNGV come from the germline V gene. This CDR3 contains 14 residues. V was clipped by 4 bases and J by 6 bases; unmatched bases: 5. CDR3 nucleotides: TGTGCCAGCAGCTCCGACAGGGGGGGGGATACGCAGTATTTT. Its protein product is CASSSDRGGDTQYF.

This clonotype occurred a few times. The chain couples TRBV4-1 to TRBJ2-2; D not certain. This CDR3 contains 12 residues. The ends were cut back, 10 bases at V and 7 bases at J, with 13 bases in the middle. CDR1 and CDR2 from the germline V gene are MGHRA and YSYEKL. CDR3 DNA sequence: TGCGCCATCGGCAATAAGGGCGGGGAGCTGTTTTTT. It codes for CAIGNKGGELFF.

This clonotype was seen ten or more times. The DNA of the CDR3 is TGTGCCAGCAGCCCACTTGGACTAGCAGGACAGACCCAGTACTTC. Its translation is CASSPLGLAGQTQYF. The genes are TRBV14 and TRBJ2-5, with TRBD2 matching over 8 bases. In germline, CDR1 is SGHDN, CDR2 FVKESK. J was trimmed by 6 bases and V by 4 bases; bases with no gene match: 10. There are 15 residues in the CDR3.

This clonotype came up many times. The chain uses TRBV5-1 and TRBJ2-5; weak D call: TRBD1 (5 bases). The CDR3 consists of 15 residues. Germline V gives CDR1 SGHRS, CDR2 YFSETQ. The V gene lost 0 bases and the J gene lost 3 bases, with 12 bases spanning the gap. The CDR3 loop reads CASSLGSQDKETQYF. The CDR3 nucleotides are TGCGCCAGCAGCTTGGGTAGTCAGGACAAAGAGACCCAGTACTTC.

This clonotype was seen a few times. The rearrangement links TRBV7-2 to TRBJ1-6; D is unclear. The germline gives CDR1 SGHTA, CDR2 FQGNSA. CDR3 length equals 15 residues. Trimming removed 5 bases from V and 10 bases from J, with 18 bases in between. CDR3 DNA: TGTGCCAGCAGCCCCGGGCTCTCTGATCGCTCACCCCTCCACTTT. It is translated as CASSPGLSDRSPLHF.

In this sample, this clonotype turned up many times. CDR3 bases: TGTGCCAGCAGCCCAGGTCCCGGGACAGGGGAAGAGACCCAGTACTTC. This sequence encodes CASSPGPGTGEETQYF. The chain has TRBV7-9 and TRBJ2-5; 10 bases are shared with TRBD1. The length of the CDR3 is 16 residues. V lost 5 bases and J lost 3; bases outside the gene matches: 9. Germline CDR1 SEHNR, CDR2 FQNEAQ (reference sequence).

This clonotype was picked up a small number of times. J is TRBJ2-7 and V is TRBV4-1, with a possible D match to TRBD2 (5 bases). Germline loops: CDR1 MGHRA, CDR2 YSYEKL. V was clipped by 4 bases and J by 2 bases, with 9 bases between them. The CDR3 has 13 amino acids. CDR3 loop: CASSRGQAYEQYF. The CDR3 coding sequence is TGCGCCAGCAGCCGCGGGCAGGCCTACGAGCAGTACTTC.

The rearrangement links TRBV9 to TRBJ1-6; 8 positions agree with TRBD1. Germline lookup yields CDR1 SGDLS and CDR2 YYNGEE. The V and J ends lost 4 bases and 8 bases, in that order; junction bases with no gene match: 8. The CDR3 runs 15 residues. As DNA, the CDR3 is TGTGCCAGCAGCTCGCGGACAGGGCGGGATTCACCCCTCCACTTT. Residues: CASSSRTGRDSPLHF.

The table lists this clonotype with a few counts. The chain links TRBV6-5 to TRBJ1-1; D gene ambiguous. V dropped 2 bases and J dropped 0 bases, with 10 bases sitting between them. In germline, CDR1 is MNHEY, CDR2 SVGAGI. CDR3 length: 15 residues. In DNA form, the CDR3 reads TGTGCCAGCAGTTACGGAGGGTACATGAACACTGAAGCTTTCTTT. Translated, it gives CASSYGGYMNTEAFF.

This clonotype was detected a few times. This chain uses TRBV6-6 with TRBJ2-2, with unresolved D. The V gene lost 0 bases and the J gene lost 4 bases, with 6 bases spanning the gap. CDR1 is MNHNY, CDR2 SVGAGI, per germline (reference sequence). The CDR3 has 14 residues. The CDR3 DNA follows: TGTGCCAGCAGTTACTCTGAAGCCACCGGGGAGCTGTTTTTT. The encoded protein is CASSYSEATGELFF.

The chain joins TRBV18 to TRBJ2-5, with D perhaps matching TRBD2 (6 bases). Germline loops: CDR1 KGHSH, CDR2 LQKENI. The CDR3 spans 14 residues. V was trimmed by 3 bases and J by 2 bases, leaving 10 bases between them. In nucleotides, the CDR3 is TGTGCCAGCTCACCTACTAGCTGGCAAGAGACCCAGTACTTC. Its translation is CASSPTSWQETQYF.